These T cell receptor beta chains were read from a single sample in a study of cytomegalovirus exposure and HLA in healthy donors. Here immunoSEQ multiplex PCR was the method, and the copy in TCRdb shows in-frame clones only, minus some. The table includes roughly 120,000 clones, 9% to 10% detected once. Sequenced material: PBMCs. Receptor source: a man aged 30 to 45 in good health and CMV-seronegative. The CDR3 runs from the conserved cysteine through the conserved F or W. The D gene is left open where the match is weak. Not every row has a clone size; where given, it reads once, few, many or a size class.

NA	TRBV11-3	TRBJ2-1	NA	CASSPAWNGYNEQFF	TGTGCCAGCAGCCCAGCTTGGAACGGGTACAATGAGCAGTTCTTC
TRBD1	TRBV7-2	TRBJ2-3	NA	CASSWDRPPSTDTQYF	TGTGCCAGCAGCTGGGACAGGCCTCCTAGCACAGATACGCAGTATTTT
NA	TRBV29-1	TRBJ2-3	NA	CSVAEVSTDTQYF	TGCAGCGTGGCTGAGGTTAGCACAGATACGCAGTATTTT
NA	TRBV6-6	TRBJ1-3	few	CASIPQSRVGNTIYF	TGTGCCAGCATCCCCCAGAGCAGGGTCGGAAACACCATATATTTT
NA	TRBV7-2	TRBJ2-3	NA	CASSSRGADTQYF	TGTGCCAGCAGCTCCCGAGGAGCAGATACGCAGTATTTT
NA	TRBV12-5	TRBJ1-1	few	CASGFGTSITEAFF	TGTGCTAGTGGTTTCGGGACATCGATCACTGAAGCTTTCTTT
TRBD2	TRBV5-1	TRBJ2-1	NA	CASSSIKAGGYNEQFF	TGCGCCAGCAGCTCAATTAAAGCGGGGGGTTACAATGAGCAGTTCTTC
TRBD2	TRBV2	TRBJ2-7	NA	CASRVGSGYEQYF	TGTGCCAGCAGGGTGGGTAGCGGGTACGAGCAGTACTTC
NA	TRBV4-1	TRBJ1-4	NA	CASSQVDKEVGEKLFF	TGCGCCAGCAGCCAAGTCGATAAAGAGGTTGGCGAAAAACTGTTTTTT
NA	TRBV30	TRBJ1-2	NA	CASKGGGAHYGYTF	TGTGCCTCAAAAGGTGGGGGCGCTCACTATGGCTACACCTTC
NA	TRBV7-9	TRBJ1-3	few	CASSLSISGNTIYF	TGTGCCAGCAGCTTAAGCATCTCTGGAAACACCATATATTTT
TRBD2	TRBV19	TRBJ2-3	NA	CASSSERGGGGYTDTQYF	TGTGCCAGTAGTTCTGAGCGGGGCGGCGGTGGTTACACAGATACGCAGTATTTT
NA	TRBV5-1	TRBJ2-7	NA	CAWPGNAYF	TGCGCCTGGCCCGGGAACGCGTACTTC
TRBD2	TRBV5-1	TRBJ2-2	few	CASSWRGTTGTGELFF	TGCGCCAGCAGCTGGAGAGGGACTACAGGCACCGGGGAGCTGTTTTTT
NA	TRBV6-1	TRBJ1-1	NA	CASSVGEVNTEAFF	TGTGCCAGCAGTGTAGGGGAGGTGAACACTGAAGCTTTCTTT
TRBD1	TRBV15	TRBJ1-3	few	CATSRDLKPGQTGNTIYF	TGTGCCACCAGCAGAGACTTGAAGCCGGGACAGACTGGAAACACCATATATTTT
NA	TRBV9	TRBJ1-2	NA	CASSVGSRVNYGYTF	TGTGCCAGCAGCGTAGGATCCAGGGTTAACTATGGCTACACCTTC
TRBD1	TRBV6-5	TRBJ1-4	NA	CASSSGQIFEKLFF	TGTGCCAGCAGCTCGGGACAGATTTTTGAAAAACTGTTTTTT
TRBD2	TRBV6-1	TRBJ2-7	NA	CASTDGTSGVYEQYF	TGTGCCAGCACCGACGGGACTAGCGGAGTCTACGAGCAGTACTTC
TRBD1	TRBV6-6	TRBJ2-7	few	CASSSSGTEVSYEQYF	TGTGCCAGCAGTTCCTCCGGGACAGAAGTCTCCTACGAGCAGTACTTC
TRBD2	TRBV28	TRBJ2-7	NA	CASSPLAGVLHEQYF	TGTGCCAGCAGTCCCCTAGCGGGAGTTTTGCACGAGCAGTACTTC
TRBD2	TRBV4-3	TRBJ2-2	few	CASSQELAGGFTGELFF	TGCGCCAGCAGCCAAGAACTAGCGGGGGGGTTCACCGGGGAGCTGTTTTTT
TRBD2	TRBV13	TRBJ2-1	NA	CASSPMGLAGGFSEQFF	TGTGCCAGCAGCCCGATGGGACTAGCGGGAGGTTTCAGTGAGCAGTTCTTC
NA	TRBV7-3	TRBJ1-1	few	CASSYAENTEAFF	TGTGCCAGCAGCTACGCGGAGAACACTGAAGCTTTCTTT
NA	TRBV19	TRBJ2-2	NA	CASSMTPTFSTGELFF	TGTGCCAGTAGTATGACACCAACCTTCTCCACCGGGGAGCTGTTTTTT
TRBD2	TRBV4-1	TRBJ2-1	few	CASSQEGSGTSPYNEQFF	TGCGCCAGCAGCCAAGAAGGGTCGGGGACTAGCCCCTACAATGAGCAGTTCTTC
NA	TRBV18	TRBJ1-5	NA	CASSPPGVPGQPQHF	TGTGCCAGCTCACCACCCGGGGTCCCCGGGCAGCCCCAGCATTTT
NA	TRBV11-3	TRBJ2-1	NA	CASSPDSYNEQFF	TGTGCCAGCAGCCCGGACAGCTACAATGAGCAGTTCTTC
NA	TRBV6-5	TRBJ1-1	NA	CASSSPGPTEAFF	TGTGCCAGCAGTTCCCCTGGCCCGACTGAAGCTTTCTTT
NA	TRBV10-2	TRBJ2-3	few	CASSPTGPDTQYF	TGCGCCAGCAGCCCCACAGGGCCGGATACGCAGTATTTT
NA	TRBV5-5	TRBJ2-3	NA	CASSLVSLVPTGTQYF	TGTGCCAGCAGCTTGGTGTCCCTGGTCCCCACAGGTACGCAGTATTTT
TRBD1	TRBV29-1	TRBJ1-2	few	CSVGGDRAADGYTF	TGCAGCGTTGGAGGGGACAGGGCGGCGGATGGCTACACCTTC
TRBD1	TRBV10-1	TRBJ1-1	NA	CARPSPGQTNTEAFF	TGCGCCAGGCCCTCGCCGGGACAGACGAACACTGAAGCTTTCTTT
TRBD1	TRBV9	TRBJ1-3	few	CASSADRGPGNTIYF	TGTGCCAGCAGCGCGGACAGGGGACCTGGAAACACCATATATTTT
NA	TRBV19	TRBJ2-3	NA	CASSIAPGADTQYF	TGTGCCAGTAGTATAGCGCCAGGGGCAGATACGCAGTATTTT
TRBD2	TRBV30	TRBJ2-5	NA	CAWSSEAGAVAQYF	TGTGCCTGGAGTTCCGAAGCGGGGGCGGTGGCCCAGTACTTC
NA	TRBV10-3	TRBJ2-7	NA	CAISGQKRGGVGEQYF	TGTGCCATCAGTGGACAAAAAAGGGGTGGGGTAGGAGAGCAGTACTTC
NA	TRBV30	TRBJ1-3	few	CAWSTGSGNTIYF	TGTGCCTGGAGTACAGGGTCTGGAAACACCATATATTTT
NA	TRBV30	TRBJ1-1	NA	CAWRPRQPNTEAFF	TGTGCCTGGAGGCCGAGACAGCCTAACACTGAAGCTTTCTTT
NA	TRBV9	TRBJ2-3	NA	CASSPRGGSSDTQYF	TGTGCCAGCAGCCCCAGGGGCGGGTCCTCAGATACGCAGTATTTT
NA	TRBV2	TRBJ1-1	NA	CASSAQGPNTEAFF	TGTGCCAGCAGTGCCCAGGGGCCCAACACTGAAGCTTTCTTT
NA	TRBV11-2	TRBJ2-2	few	CASSLAGTGELFF	TGTGCCAGCAGCTTAGCGGGGACCGGGGAGCTGTTTTTT
NA	TRBV7-2	TRBJ1-3	NA	CASSLAGSGSGNTIYF	TGTGCCAGCAGCTTAGCTGGCAGCGGGTCCGGAAACACCATATATTTT
TRBD1	TRBV6-5	TRBJ1-1	few	CASSSPGGSGTEAFF	TGTGCCAGCAGTTCTCCAGGGGGCAGCGGCACTGAAGCTTTCTTT
TRBD1	TRBV7-9	TRBJ2-5	NA	CASSSPHRGETQYF	TGTGCCAGCAGCTCCCCCCACAGGGGAGAGACCCAGTACTTC
TRBD1	TRBV15	TRBJ2-7	few	CATSREPDRGYEQYF	TGTGCCACCAGCAGAGAGCCTGACAGGGGGTACGAGCAGTACTTC
TRBD1	TRBV11-2	TRBJ1-2	NA	CASSTLDREGGYTF	TGTGCCAGCAGCACCCTGGACAGGGAGGGTGGCTACACCTTC
TRBD1	TRBV4-1	TRBJ1-5	NA	CASSQGRTGNNQPQHF	TGCGCCAGCAGCCAAGGGAGGACAGGGAACAATCAGCCCCAGCATTTT
TRBD2	TRBV15	TRBJ2-4	few	CATSSGLAGGERNIQYF	TGTGCCACCAGCTCAGGACTAGCGGGAGGGGAGAGAAACATTCAGTACTTC
TRBD2	TRBV30	TRBJ2-3	NA	CAWRVGRAVDTQYF	TGTGCCTGGAGGGTCGGGAGGGCCGTAGATACGCAGTATTTT
TRBD2	TRBV9	TRBJ2-1	NA	CASSVGEAGDPPYNEQFF	TGTGCCAGCAGCGTAGGTGAAGCGGGGGACCCTCCCTACAATGAGCAGTTCTTC
TRBD2	TRBV4-2	TRBJ2-7	few	CASSQDASGFSYEQYF	TGTGCCAGCAGCCAAGATGCTAGCGGGTTTTCCTACGAGCAGTACTTC
TRBD1	TRBV19	TRBJ2-1	few	CASTLGQGRNEQFF	TGTGCCAGTACCTTAGGACAGGGTCGGAATGAGCAGTTCTTC
NA	TRBV5-1	TRBJ2-1	few	CASREPLGGQFF	TGCGCCAGCAGGGAGCCCCTTGGCGGGCAGTTCTTC
NA	TRBV7-9	TRBJ1-2	few	CASSPRGPNYGYTF	TGTGCCAGCAGCCCCAGGGGCCCTAACTATGGCTACACCTTC